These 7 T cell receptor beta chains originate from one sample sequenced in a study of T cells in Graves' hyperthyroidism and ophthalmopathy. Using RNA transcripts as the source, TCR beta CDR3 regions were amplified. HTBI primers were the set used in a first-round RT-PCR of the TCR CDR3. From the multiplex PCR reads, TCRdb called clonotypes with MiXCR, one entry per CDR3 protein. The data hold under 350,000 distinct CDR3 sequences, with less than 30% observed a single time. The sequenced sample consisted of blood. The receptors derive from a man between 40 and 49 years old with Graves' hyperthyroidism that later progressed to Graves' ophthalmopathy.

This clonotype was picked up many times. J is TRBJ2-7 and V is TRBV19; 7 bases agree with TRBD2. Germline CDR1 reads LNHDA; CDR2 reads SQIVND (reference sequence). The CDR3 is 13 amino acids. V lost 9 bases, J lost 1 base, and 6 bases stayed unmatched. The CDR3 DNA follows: TGTGCCAGCGCTAGCGGAAGTTCCTACGAGCAGTACTTC. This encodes CASASGSSYEQYF.

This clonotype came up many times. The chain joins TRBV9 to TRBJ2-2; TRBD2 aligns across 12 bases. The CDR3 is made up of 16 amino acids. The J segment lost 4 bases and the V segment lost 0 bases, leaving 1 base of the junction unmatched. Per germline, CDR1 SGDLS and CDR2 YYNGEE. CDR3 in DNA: TGTGCCAGCAGCGTAGGGACTAGCGGGACCACCGGGGAGCTGTTTTTT. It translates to CASSVGTSGTTGELFF.

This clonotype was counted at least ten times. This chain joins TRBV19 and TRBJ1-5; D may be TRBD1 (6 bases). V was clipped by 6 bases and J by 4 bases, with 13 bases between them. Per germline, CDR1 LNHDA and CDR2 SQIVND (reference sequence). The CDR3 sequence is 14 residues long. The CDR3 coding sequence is TGTGCCAGTAGCCTGGACAGATTTAATCAGCCCCAGCATTTT. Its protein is CASSLDRFNQPQHF. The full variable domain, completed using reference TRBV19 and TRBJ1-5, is DGGITQSPKYLFRKEGQNVTLSCEQNLNHDAMYWYRQDPGQGLRLIYYSQIVNDFQKGDIAEGYSVSREKKESFPLTVTSAQKNPTAFYLCASSLDRFNQPQHFGDGTRLSIL.

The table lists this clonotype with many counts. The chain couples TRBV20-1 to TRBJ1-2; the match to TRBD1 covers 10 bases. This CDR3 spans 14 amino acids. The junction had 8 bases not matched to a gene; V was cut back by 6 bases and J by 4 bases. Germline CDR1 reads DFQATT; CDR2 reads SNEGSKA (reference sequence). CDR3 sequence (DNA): TGCAGTGCCCCCGGGACAGGGGTAGCCTATGGCTACACCTTC. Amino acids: CSAPGTGVAYGYTF.

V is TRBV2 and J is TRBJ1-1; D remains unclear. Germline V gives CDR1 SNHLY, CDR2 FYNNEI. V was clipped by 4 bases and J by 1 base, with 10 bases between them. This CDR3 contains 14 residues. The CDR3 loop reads CASSGLGTNTEAFF. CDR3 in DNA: TGTGCCAGCAGTGGACTAGGAACGAACACTGAAGCTTTCTTT.

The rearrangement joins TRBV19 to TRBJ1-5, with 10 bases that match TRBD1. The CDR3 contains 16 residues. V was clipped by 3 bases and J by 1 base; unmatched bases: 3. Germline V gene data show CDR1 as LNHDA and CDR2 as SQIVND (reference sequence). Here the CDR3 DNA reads TGTGCCAGTAGTATGACAGGGGGCTGGAGCAATCAGCCCCAGCATTTT. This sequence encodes CASSMTGGWSNQPQHF.

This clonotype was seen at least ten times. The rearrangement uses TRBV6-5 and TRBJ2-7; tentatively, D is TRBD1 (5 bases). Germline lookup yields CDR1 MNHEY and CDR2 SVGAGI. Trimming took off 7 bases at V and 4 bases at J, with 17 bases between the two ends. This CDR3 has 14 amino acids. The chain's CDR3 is CASTPQGLLYEQYF. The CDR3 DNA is TGTGCCAGCACCCCCCAGGGCCTCTTATACGAGCAGTACTTC.